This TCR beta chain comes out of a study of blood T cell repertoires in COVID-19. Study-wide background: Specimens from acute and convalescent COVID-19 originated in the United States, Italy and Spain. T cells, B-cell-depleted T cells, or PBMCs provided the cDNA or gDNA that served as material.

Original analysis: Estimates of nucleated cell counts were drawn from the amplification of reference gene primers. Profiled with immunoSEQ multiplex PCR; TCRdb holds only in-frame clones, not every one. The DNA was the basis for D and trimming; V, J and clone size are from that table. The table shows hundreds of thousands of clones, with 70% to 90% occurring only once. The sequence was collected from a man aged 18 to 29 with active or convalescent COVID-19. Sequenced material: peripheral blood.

DNA of the CDR3: TGCGCCAGCCCCAATGGCCAGCGGGAGGGAAATGAGCAGTTCTTC. Protein sequence: CASPNGQREGNEQFF. The J gene is TRBJ2-1, the V gene TRBV5-1, with TRBD2 matching 10 bases. The CDR3 length is 15 residues. Trimming removed 7 bases from V and 7 bases from J; junction bases left unmatched: 11. Germline V lookup: CDR1 SGHRS, CDR2 YFSETQ.